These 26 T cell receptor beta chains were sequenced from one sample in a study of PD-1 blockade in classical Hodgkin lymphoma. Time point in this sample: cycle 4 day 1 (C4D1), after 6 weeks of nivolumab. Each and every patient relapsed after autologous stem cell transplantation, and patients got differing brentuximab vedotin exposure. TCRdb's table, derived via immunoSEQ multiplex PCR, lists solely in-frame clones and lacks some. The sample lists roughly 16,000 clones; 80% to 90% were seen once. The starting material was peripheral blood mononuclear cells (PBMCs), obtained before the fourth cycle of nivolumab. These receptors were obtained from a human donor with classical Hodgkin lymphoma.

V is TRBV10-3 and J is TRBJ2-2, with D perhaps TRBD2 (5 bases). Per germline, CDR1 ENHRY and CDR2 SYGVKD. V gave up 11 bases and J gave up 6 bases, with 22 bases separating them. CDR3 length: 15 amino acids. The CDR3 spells CAVGLGADRSGELFF. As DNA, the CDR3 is TGTGCCGTTGGGTTGGGAGCTGATCGGTCCGGGGAGCTGTTTTTT.

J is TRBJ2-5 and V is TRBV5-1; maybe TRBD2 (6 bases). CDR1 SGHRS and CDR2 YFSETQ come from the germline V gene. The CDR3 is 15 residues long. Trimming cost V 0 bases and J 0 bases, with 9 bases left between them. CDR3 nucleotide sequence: TGCGCCAGCAGCTTGGATCCGGGGGACCAAGAGACCCAGTACTTC. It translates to CASSLDPGDQETQYF.

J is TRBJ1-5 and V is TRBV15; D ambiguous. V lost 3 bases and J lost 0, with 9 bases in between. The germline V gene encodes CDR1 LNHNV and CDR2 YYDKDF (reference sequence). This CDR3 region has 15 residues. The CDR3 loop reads CATSRERNSNQPQHF. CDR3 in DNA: TGTGCCACCAGCAGGGAGAGAAATAGCAATCAGCCCCAGCATTTT.

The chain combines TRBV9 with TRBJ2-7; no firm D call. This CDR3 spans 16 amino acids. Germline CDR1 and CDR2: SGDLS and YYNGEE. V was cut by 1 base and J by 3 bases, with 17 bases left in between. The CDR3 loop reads CASSVPQWCQHYEQYF. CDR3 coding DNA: TGTGCCAGCAGCGTACCTCAATGGTGTCAGCACTACGAGCAGTACTTC.

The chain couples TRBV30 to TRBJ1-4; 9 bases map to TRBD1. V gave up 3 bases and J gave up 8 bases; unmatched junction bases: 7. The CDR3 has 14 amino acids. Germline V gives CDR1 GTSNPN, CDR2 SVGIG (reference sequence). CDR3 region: CAWSPRDRAEKLFF. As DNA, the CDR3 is TGTGCCTGGAGCCCCCGGGACAGGGCAGAAAAACTGTTTTTT.

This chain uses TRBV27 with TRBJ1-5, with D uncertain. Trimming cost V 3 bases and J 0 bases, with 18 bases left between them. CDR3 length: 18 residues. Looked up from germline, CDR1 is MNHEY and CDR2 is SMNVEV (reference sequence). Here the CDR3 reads CASSFRTERTYSNQPQHF. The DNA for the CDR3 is TGTGCCAGCAGTTTTAGGACCGAGCGGACTTATAGCAATCAGCCCCAGCATTTT.

The CDR3 loop is CASSLVSTNEQYF. CDR3 DNA: TGTGCCAGCAGCTTAGTATCGACAAACGAGCAGTACTTC. The rearrangement links TRBV7-8 to TRBJ2-7, with D hard to call. The CDR3 covers 13 residues. With 1 base removed from V and 5 bases from J, the gap between germline ends came to 9 bases. From germline, CDR1 is SGHVS and CDR2 FQNEAQ.

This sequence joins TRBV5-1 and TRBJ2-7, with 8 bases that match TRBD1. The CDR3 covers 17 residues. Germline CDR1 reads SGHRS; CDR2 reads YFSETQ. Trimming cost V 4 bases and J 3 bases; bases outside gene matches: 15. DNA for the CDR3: TGCGCCAGCAGCACCCTCCTTTCCGGGACAGGAGGCTACGAGCAGTACTTC. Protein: CASSTLLSGTGGYEQYF.

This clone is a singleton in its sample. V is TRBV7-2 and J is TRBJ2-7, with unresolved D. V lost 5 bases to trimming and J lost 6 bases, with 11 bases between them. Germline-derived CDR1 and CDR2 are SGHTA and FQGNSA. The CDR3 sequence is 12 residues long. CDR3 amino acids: CASSPASGEQYF. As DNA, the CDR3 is TGTGCCAGCAGCCCCGCCTCCGGCGAGCAGTACTTC.

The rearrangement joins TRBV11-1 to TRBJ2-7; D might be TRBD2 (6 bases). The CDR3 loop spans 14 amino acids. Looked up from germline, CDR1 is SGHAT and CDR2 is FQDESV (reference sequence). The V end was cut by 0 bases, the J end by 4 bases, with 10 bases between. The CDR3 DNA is TGTGCCAGCAGCTTAGCTGCGGGGAGGTACGAGCAGTACTTC. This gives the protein CASSLAAGRYEQYF.

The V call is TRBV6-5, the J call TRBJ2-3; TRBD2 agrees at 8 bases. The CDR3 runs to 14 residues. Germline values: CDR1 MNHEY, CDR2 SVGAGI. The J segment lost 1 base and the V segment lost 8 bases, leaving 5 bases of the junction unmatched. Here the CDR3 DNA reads TGTGCCAGCCGTAGCGGGGACCGCACAGATACGCAGTATTTT. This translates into CASRSGDRTDTQYF.

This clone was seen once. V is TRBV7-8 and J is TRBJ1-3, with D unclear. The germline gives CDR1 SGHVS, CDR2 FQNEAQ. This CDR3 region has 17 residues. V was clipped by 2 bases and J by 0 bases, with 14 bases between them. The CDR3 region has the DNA TGTGCCAGCAGCTTACCGGCGGGCACGAGCTCTGGAAACACCATATATTTT. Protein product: CASSLPAGTSSGNTIYF.

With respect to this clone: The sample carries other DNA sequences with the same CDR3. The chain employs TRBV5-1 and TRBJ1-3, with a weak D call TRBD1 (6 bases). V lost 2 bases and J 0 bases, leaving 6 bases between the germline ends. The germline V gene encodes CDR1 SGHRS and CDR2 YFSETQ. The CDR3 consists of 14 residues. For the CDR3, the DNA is TGCGCCAGCAGCTTACAGGGCTCTGGAAACACCATATATTTT. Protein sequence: CASSLQGSGNTIYF.

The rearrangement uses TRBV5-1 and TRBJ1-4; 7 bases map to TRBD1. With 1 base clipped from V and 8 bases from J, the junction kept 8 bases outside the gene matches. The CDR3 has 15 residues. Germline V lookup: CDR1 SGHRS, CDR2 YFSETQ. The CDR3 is CASSLSSGGLEKLFF. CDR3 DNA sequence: TGCGCCAGCAGCTTGTCCTCAGGGGGTTTGGAAAAACTGTTTTTT. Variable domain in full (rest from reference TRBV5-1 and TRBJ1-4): KAGVTQTPRYLIKTRGQQVTLSCSPISGHRSVSWYQQTPGQGLQFLFEYFSETQRNKGNFPGRFSGRQFSNSRSEMNVSTLELGDSALYLCASSLSSGGLEKLFFGSGTQLSVL.

The CDR3 DNA reads as TGCGCCAGCAGCCCAGATGGGGGACAATATGGAAAACTGTTTTTT. Encoded protein: CASSPDGGQYGKLFF. The V and J genes are TRBV5-1 and TRBJ1-4; tentative D call: TRBD1 (6 bases). Germline CDR1 and CDR2: SGHRS and YFSETQ. The V end was cut by 4 bases, the J end by 10 bases, with 20 bases between. There are 15 residues in the CDR3.

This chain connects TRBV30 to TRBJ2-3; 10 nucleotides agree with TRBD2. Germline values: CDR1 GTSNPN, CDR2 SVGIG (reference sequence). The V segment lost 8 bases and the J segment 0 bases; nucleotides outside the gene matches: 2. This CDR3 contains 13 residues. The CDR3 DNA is TGTGCCCAAGCGGGGGGGAGCACAGATACGCAGTATTTT. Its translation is CAQAGGSTDTQYF.

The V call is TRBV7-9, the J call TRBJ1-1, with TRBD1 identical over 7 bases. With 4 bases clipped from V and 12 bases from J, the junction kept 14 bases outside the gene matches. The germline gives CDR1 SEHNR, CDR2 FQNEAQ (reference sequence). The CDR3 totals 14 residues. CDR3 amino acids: CASSSELPGQSTFF. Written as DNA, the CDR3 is TGTGCCAGCAGCTCTGAATTACCGGGACAGTCTACTTTCTTT.

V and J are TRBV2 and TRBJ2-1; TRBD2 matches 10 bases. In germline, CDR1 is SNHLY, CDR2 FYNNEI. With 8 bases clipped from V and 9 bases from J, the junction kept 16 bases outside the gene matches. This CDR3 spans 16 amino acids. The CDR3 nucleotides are TGTGCCAGCTGGCCTCTGGTGAGCGGGGGGGCCACTGAGCAGTTCTTC. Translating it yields CASWPLVSGGATEQFF.

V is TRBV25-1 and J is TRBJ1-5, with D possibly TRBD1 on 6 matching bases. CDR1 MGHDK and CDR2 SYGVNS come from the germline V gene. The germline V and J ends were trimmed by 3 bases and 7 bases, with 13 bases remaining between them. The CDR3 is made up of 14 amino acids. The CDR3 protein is CASSDSGGGQPQHF. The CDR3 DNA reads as TGTGCCAGCAGTGACTCAGGTGGGGGCCAGCCCCAGCATTTT.

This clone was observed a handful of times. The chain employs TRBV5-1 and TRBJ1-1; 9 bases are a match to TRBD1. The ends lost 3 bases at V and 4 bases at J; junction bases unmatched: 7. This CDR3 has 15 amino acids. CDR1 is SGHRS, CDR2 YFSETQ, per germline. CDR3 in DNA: TGCGCCAGCAGCTCAGCCGGGACAGGGTTCACTGAAGCTTTCTTT. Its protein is CASSSAGTGFTEAFF.

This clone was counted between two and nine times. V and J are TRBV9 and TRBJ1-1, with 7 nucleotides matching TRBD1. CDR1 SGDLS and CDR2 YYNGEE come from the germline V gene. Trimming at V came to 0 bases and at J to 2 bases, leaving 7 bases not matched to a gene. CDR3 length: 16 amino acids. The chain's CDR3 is CASSVGGDRANTEAFF. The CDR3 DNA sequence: TGTGCCAGCAGCGTAGGAGGTGACAGGGCCAACACTGAAGCTTTCTTT.

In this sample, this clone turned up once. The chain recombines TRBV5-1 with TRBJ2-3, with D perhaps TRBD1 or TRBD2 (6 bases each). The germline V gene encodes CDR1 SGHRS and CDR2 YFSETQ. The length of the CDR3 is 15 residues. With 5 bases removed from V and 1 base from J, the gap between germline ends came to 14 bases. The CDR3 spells CASREGGPGTDTQYF. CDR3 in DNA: TGCGCCAGCAGAGAAGGGGGGCCGGGCACAGATACGCAGTATTTT.

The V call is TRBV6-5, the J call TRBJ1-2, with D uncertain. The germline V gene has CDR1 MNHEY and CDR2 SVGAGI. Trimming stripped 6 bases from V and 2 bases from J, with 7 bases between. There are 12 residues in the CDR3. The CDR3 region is CASRGQNYGYTF. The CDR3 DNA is TGTGCCAGCAGAGGGCAGAACTATGGCTACACCTTC.

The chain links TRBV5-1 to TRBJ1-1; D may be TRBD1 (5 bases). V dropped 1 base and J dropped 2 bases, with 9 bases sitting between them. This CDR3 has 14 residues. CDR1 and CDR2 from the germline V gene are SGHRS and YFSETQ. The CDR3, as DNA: TGCGCCAGCAGCTTGATGGGGGATAACACTGAAGCTTTCTTT. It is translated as CASSLMGDNTEAFF.

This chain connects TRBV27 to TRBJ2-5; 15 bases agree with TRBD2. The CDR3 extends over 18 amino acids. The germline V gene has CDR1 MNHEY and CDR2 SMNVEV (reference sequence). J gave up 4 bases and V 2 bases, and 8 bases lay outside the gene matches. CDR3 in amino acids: CASSLGGLAGGQGETQYF. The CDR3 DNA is TGTGCCAGCAGTTTAGGTGGACTAGCGGGGGGGCAGGGAGAGACCCAGTACTTC.

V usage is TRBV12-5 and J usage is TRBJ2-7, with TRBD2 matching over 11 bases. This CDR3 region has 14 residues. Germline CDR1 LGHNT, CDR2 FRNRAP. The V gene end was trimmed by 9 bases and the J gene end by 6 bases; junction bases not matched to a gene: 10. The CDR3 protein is CASVSSGGAGEQYF. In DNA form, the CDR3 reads TGTGCTAGCGTCAGTAGCGGGGGGGCCGGCGAGCAGTACTTC. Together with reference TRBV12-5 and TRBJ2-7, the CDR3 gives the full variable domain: DARVTQTPRHKVTEMGQEVTMRCQPILGHNTVFWYRQTMMQGLELLAYFRNRAPLDDSGMPKDRFSAEMPDATLATLKIQPSEPRDSAVYFCASVSSGGAGEQYFGPGTRLTVT.